This passage covers 5 T cell receptor beta chains from one sample sequenced in a study of blood T cell repertoires in COVID-19. Some clones are missing from TCRdb's copy, which holds only in-frame ones; the method was immunoSEQ multiplex PCR. The profile shows 80,000 or so clones, approximately 82% of them singletons. Sample: peripheral blood. Every receptor here comes from a man aged 55 to 70 with acute or convalescent COVID-19.

This clone was detected only a few times. The V and J genes are TRBV10-1 and TRBJ2-3; 7 bases fit TRBD2. The CDR3 sequence is 14 residues long. Per germline, CDR1 WNHNN and CDR2 SYGVQD (reference sequence). The CDR3, as DNA: TGCGCGACTCAACGGGACTATTCCACAGATACGCAGTATTTT. This codes for CATQRDYSTDTQYF.

The table lists this clone with a few counts. This chain links TRBV2 with TRBJ1-1, with D perhaps TRBD1 (6 bases). This CDR3 comprises 13 residues. Germline V gene lookup returns CDR1 SNHLY and CDR2 FYNNEI. V gave up 11 bases and J gave up 0 bases, with 13 bases separating them. This CDR3 is CAGLGHLNTEAFF. In DNA, the CDR3 is TGTGCCGGTTTGGGACACTTGAACACTGAAGCTTTCTTT.

The chain couples TRBV18 to TRBJ2-5; 8 bases match TRBD1. The CDR3 spans 15 residues. Germline lookup yields CDR1 KGHSH and CDR2 LQKENI. Germline trimming cut 6 bases from V and 6 bases from J; bases unmatched to any gene: 12. The CDR3 DNA reads TGTGCCAGCTCCCTACTCGGACAGGGTAAACAGACCCAGTACTTC. Its protein is CASSLLGQGKQTQYF.

CDR3 protein: CATSRDRGNAVEEQFF. CDR3 in DNA: TGTGCCACCAGCAGAGATAGGGGTAACGCGGTCGAGGAGCAGTTCTTC. This rearrangement joins TRBV15 to TRBJ2-1; maybe TRBD1 (5 bases). The CDR3 totals 16 residues. Deletions cut 0 bases from V and 10 bases from J, with 19 bases between. Germline CDR1 and CDR2: LNHNV and YYDKDF (reference sequence).

The chain couples TRBV6-5 to TRBJ1-2; 8 nucleotides line up with TRBD1. The CDR3 is made up of 13 amino acids. The J segment lost 7 bases and the V segment lost 5 bases, leaving 6 bases of the junction unmatched. Germline V gene data show CDR1 as MNHEY and CDR2 as SVGAGI. CDR3 amino acids: CASSRTGRGGYTF. The CDR3 DNA reads as TGTGCCAGCAGTAGGACAGGGAGAGGTGGCTACACCTTC.